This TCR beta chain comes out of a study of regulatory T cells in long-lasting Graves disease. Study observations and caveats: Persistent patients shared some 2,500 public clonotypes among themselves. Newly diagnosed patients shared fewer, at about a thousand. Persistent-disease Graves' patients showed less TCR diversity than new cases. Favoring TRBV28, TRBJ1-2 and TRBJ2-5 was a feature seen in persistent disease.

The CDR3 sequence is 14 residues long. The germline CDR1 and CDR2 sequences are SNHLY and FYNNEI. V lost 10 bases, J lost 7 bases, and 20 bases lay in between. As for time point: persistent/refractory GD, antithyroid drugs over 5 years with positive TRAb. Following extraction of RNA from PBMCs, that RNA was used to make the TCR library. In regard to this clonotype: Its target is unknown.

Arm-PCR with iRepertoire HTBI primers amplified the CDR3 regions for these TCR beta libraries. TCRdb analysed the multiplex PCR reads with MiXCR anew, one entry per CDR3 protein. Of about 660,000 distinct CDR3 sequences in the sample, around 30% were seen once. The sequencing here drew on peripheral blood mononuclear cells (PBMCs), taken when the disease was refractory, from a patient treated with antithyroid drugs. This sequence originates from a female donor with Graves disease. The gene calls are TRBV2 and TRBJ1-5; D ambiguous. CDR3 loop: CATAVNTKGQPQHF. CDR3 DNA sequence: TGTGCCACCGCGGTCAACACTAAGGGACAGCCCCAGCATTTT.